These 5 T cell receptor beta chains came from one sample sequenced in a study of cytomegalovirus exposure and HLA in healthy donors. Primers: 60 Vbeta forward and 13 Jbeta reverse. Profiling relied on immunoSEQ multiplex PCR, and the TCRdb table lists in-frame clones only, not all of them. The table includes hundreds of thousands of clones, approximately 82% detected once. The sequenced sample was PBMCs. The receptors originated from a man between 18 and 29 years old in good health and CMV-seronegative.

This clone appeared once. The V and J genes are TRBV19 and TRBJ2-7, with 12 nucleotides matching TRBD2. Germline trimming cut 5 bases from V and 4 bases from J; bases unmatched to any gene: 6. This CDR3 region has 15 residues. Germline V lookup: CDR1 LNHDA, CDR2 SQIVND (reference sequence). The CDR3 loop reads CASSPGLAGRYEQYF. CDR3 DNA sequence: TGTGCCAGTAGTCCTGGACTAGCGGGAAGGTACGAGCAGTACTTC.

J is TRBJ1-2 and V is TRBV7-9, with a weak D call TRBD1 (5 bases). This CDR3 comprises 13 residues. Germline V gene data show CDR1 as SEHNR and CDR2 as FQNEAQ (reference sequence). V was pared by 6 bases and J by 2 bases, with 10 bases between. DNA for the CDR3: TGTGCCAGCAGTTTGGACACGAACTATGGCTACACCTTC. It yields the protein CASSLDTNYGYTF.

This chain links TRBV6-1 with TRBJ1-2; perhaps TRBD1 as D (5 bases). The CDR3 length is 15 residues. Trimming stripped 1 base from V and 4 bases from J, with 13 bases between. From germline, CDR1 is MNHNS and CDR2 SASEGT. CDR3 in DNA: TGTGCCAGCAGTGAAGGCGGCGGGGGGAGCTATGGCTACACCTTC. Translating gives CASSEGGGGSYGYTF.

The chain employs TRBV30 and TRBJ1-1; D might be TRBD1 (5 bases). The germline V gene has CDR1 GTSNPN and CDR2 SVGIG (reference sequence). V lost 5 bases, J lost 0 bases, and 16 bases lay in between. The CDR3 is 15 amino acids. The CDR3 DNA reads TGTGCCTGGGATAACCGGGGGGTATTGAACACTGAAGCTTTCTTT. Protein: CAWDNRGVLNTEAFF. Using reference TRBV30 and TRBJ1-1 for the parts outside the CDR3, the full variable domain is SQTIHQWPATLVQPVGSPLSLECTVEGTSNPNLYWYRQAAGRGLQLLFYSVGIGQISSEVPQNLSASRPQDRQFILSSKKLLLSDSGFYLCAWDNRGVLNTEAFFGQGTRLTVV.

This chain links TRBV5-1 with TRBJ1-2; D is ambiguous. The V end lost 3 bases, the J end lost 4 bases, and 16 bases lay between the germline ends. The germline gives CDR1 SGHRS, CDR2 YFSETQ. CDR3 length: 15 residues. The CDR3, as DNA: TGCGCCAGCAGCTCCAGGACGGGATTTGGCTATGGCTACACCTTC. It yields the protein CASSSRTGFGYGYTF. Looking up the rest from reference TRBV5-1 and TRBJ1-2 gives the full variable domain: KAGVTQTPRYLIKTRGQQVTLSCSPISGHRSVSWYQQTPGQGLQFLFEYFSETQRNKGNFPGRFSGRQFSNSRSEMNVSTLELGDSALYLCASSSRTGFGYGYTFGSGTRLTVV.